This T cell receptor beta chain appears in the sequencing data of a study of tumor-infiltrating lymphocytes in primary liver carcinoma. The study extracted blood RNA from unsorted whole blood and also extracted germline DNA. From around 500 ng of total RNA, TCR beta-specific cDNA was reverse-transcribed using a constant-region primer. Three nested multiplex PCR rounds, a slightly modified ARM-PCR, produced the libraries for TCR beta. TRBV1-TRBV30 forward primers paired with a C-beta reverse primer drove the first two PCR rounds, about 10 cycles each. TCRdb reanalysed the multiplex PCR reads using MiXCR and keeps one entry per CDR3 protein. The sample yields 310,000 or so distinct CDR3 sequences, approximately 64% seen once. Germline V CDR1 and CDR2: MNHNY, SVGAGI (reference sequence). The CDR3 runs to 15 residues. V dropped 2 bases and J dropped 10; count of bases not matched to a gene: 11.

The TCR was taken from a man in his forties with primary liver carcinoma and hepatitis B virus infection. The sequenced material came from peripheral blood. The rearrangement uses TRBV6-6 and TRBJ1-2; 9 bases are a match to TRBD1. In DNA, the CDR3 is TGTGCCAGCAGTTACCTAGTACAGGGGGCGAAGGACTACACCTTC. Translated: CASSYLVQGAKDYTF.